This section outlines one T cell receptor (beta chain) sequence together with its context. Its antigen is undetermined. The data stem from a study of T-cell reconstitution after alpha-beta-depleted transplantation in children. Findings and caveats of the study: By one year post-transplant, T-cell counts and diversity largely arose from T cells that were newly produced. Several hundred expanded graft clones reportedly were the source of alpha-beta T cells about two months after transplant. Recipient T cells and thymic progenitors that survived were the source of the high TCRbeta diversity seen at day 60 in some patients.

CDR1 is LGHDT, CDR2 YNNKEL, per germline (reference sequence). The CDR3 extends over 17 amino acids. Trimming took off 3 bases at V and 1 base at J, with 15 bases between the two ends. Unique molecular identifiers featured in how the TCRbeta library was prepared. TCRdb called the PCR reads again in MiXCR, with one record for every CDR3 protein. The repertoire holds 250,000 to 300,000 distinct CDR3 sequences, with roughly 7.8% as singletons. This chain connects TRBV3-1 to TRBJ2-2; D is ambiguous. This material consisted of peripheral blood, taken 360 days after TCRalphabeta/CD19-depleted stem cell transplant. The clonotype comes from a female patient aged 2-15 years who had a stem cell transplant for Fanconi anemia, so the T cells may come from the graft donor. CDR3 region: CASSQHSRLRNTGELFF. The DNA for the CDR3 is TGTGCCAGCAGCCAGCACTCCCGGTTGAGGAACACCGGGGAGCTGTTTTTT.